Below, 18 T cell receptor beta chains from the same sample are listed, as sequenced in a study of CD8+CD57+ T cells in acquired aplastic anemia. Genomic DNA, the template, was used for profiling of the TCR beta VDJ and CDR3. TCRdb called the reads again in MiXCR, with one record for every CDR3 protein. The table includes approximately 200,000 distinct CDR3 sequences, 64% detected once. Sample: sorted CD4+, CD8+, or CD8+CD57+ T cells (not recorded which) from PBMCs. Every receptor here comes from a human donor with severe aplastic anemia or a healthy control (not recorded which).

This clonotype was observed at least ten times. The chain recombines TRBV2 with TRBJ2-7; D not certain. This CDR3 has 10 residues. V lost 7 bases, J lost 6 bases, and 7 bases lay in between. Germline V gives CDR1 SNHLY, CDR2 FYNNEI. As DNA, the CDR3 is TGTGCCAGCATGTTGGTCGAGCAGTACTTC. Amino acid sequence: CASMLVEQYF.

The chain carries TRBV15 and TRBJ2-1, with TRBD1 matching 9 bases. The length of the CDR3 is 19 residues. V shed 0 bases, J shed 0 bases, and the junction held 9 bases outside the gene matches. CDR1 is LNHNV and CDR2 is YYDKDF in the germline V gene (reference sequence). The DNA of the CDR3 is TGTGCCACCAGCAGAGATGGCGGACAGGGGCCAAGCTCCTACAATGAGCAGTTCTTC. It is translated as CATSRDGGQGPSSYNEQFF.

This clonotype was detected a few times. The CDR3 region has the DNA TGTGCCAGTTGGGACGGTGGAAAAGGAAACACCATATATTTT. Translation: CASWDGGKGNTIYF. The rearrangement uses TRBV19 and TRBJ1-3; TRBD1 is a possible D gene (5 bases). CDR1 and CDR2 from the germline V gene are LNHDA and SQIVND (reference sequence). V was trimmed by 8 bases and J by 4 bases, leaving 15 bases between them. CDR3 size: 14 residues.

Ten or more counts support this clonotype. The chain has TRBV3-1 and TRBJ2-5; D is perhaps TRBD2 (5 bases). The V end lost 1 base, the J end lost 4 bases, and 10 bases lay between the germline ends. CDR1 and CDR2 from the germline V gene are LGHDT and YNNKEL (reference sequence). CDR3 length: 14 residues. The CDR3 DNA reads TGTGCCAGCAGCCAAGTCGACGGGGTAGAGACCCAGTACTTC. The encoded protein is CASSQVDGVETQYF.

This clonotype was seen many times. The chain joins TRBV2 to TRBJ2-7, with 11 bases aligning to TRBD1. Unmatched junction bases numbered 4, after V lost 7 bases and J lost 5 bases. CDR1 and CDR2 from the germline V gene are SNHLY and FYNNEI. The CDR3 consists of 13 residues. CDR3 residues: CASKGTGGNEQYF. Here the CDR3 DNA reads TGTGCCAGCAAAGGGACAGGGGGGAACGAGCAGTACTTC.

This chain uses TRBV19 with TRBJ1-5; D possibly corresponds to TRBD1 (5 bases). Germline CDR1 reads LNHDA; CDR2 reads SQIVND (reference sequence). Trimming removed 0 bases from V and 4 bases from J, with 7 bases in between. The CDR3 totals 14 residues. The CDR3, as DNA: TGTGCCAGTAGTATAGACAGGGTGAATCAGCCCCAGCATTTT. Amino acids: CASSIDRVNQPQHF. The full variable domain, rest sourced from reference TRBV19 and TRBJ1-5, is DGGITQSPKYLFRKEGQNVTLSCEQNLNHDAMYWYRQDPGQGLRLIYYSQIVNDFQKGDIAEGYSVSREKKESFPLTVTSAQKNPTAFYLCASSIDRVNQPQHFGDGTRLSIL.

The V call is TRBV19, the J call TRBJ2-7; no reliable D call. Germline CDR1 is LNHDA and CDR2 is SQIVND (reference sequence). V was clipped by 2 bases and J by 6 bases, with 14 bases between them. The length of the CDR3 is 14 residues. In DNA form, the CDR3 reads TGTGCCAGTAGTATATACGGCCAGGCTAGCGAGCAGTACTTC. Translated, it gives CASSIYGQASEQYF.

This clonotype was seen only once. This chain joins TRBV12-3 or TRBV12-4 and TRBJ1-5; tentatively, D is TRBD1 (6 bases). V lost 7 bases, J lost 7 bases, and 14 bases lay in between. The CDR3 length is 13 residues. The CDR3 sequence: CASTNRDAQPQHF. The CDR3 DNA sequence: TGTGCCAGCACGAACAGGGACGCCCAGCCCCAGCATTTT.

The chain has TRBV6-4 and TRBJ2-7, with D possibly called TRBD1 or TRBD2 (5 bases each). Germline V lookup: CDR1 MRHNA, CDR2 SNTAGT. This CDR3 spans 18 amino acids. Trimming removed 5 bases from V and 0 bases from J, with 23 bases in between. The CDR3 reads CASSPYAGAAQSSYEQYF. CDR3 DNA sequence: TGTGCCAGCAGTCCATATGCCGGGGCAGCTCAAAGCTCCTACGAGCAGTACTTC.

The table lists this clonotype with many counts. This chain links TRBV6-5 with TRBJ2-5; D possibly corresponds to TRBD1 (8 bases). Trimming stripped 2 bases from V and 3 bases from J, with 13 bases between. Per germline, CDR1 MNHEY and CDR2 SVGAGI. The CDR3 is made up of 15 amino acids. The CDR3 loop reads CASSYITGGEETQYF. The CDR3 DNA is TGTGCCAGCAGTTACATAACAGGGGGGGAAGAGACCCAGTACTTC.

The chain couples TRBV7-3 to TRBJ1-1, with D maybe TRBD1 (5 bases). Germline loops: CDR1 SGHTA, CDR2 FQGTGA. The CDR3 covers 16 residues. V lost 2 bases and J lost 4, with 17 bases in between. CDR3 residues: CASSLAGARRGTEAFF. The CDR3 coding sequence is TGTGCCAGCAGCTTAGCGGGTGCCAGGAGGGGCACTGAAGCTTTCTTT.

With respect to this clonotype: At one end the junction does not follow the germline gene, possibly because of a read error. The chain recombines TRBV7-7 with TRBJ1-5; TRBD1 aligns across 7 bases. CDR1 is SSHAT, CDR2 FNYEAQ, per germline (reference sequence). The CDR3 extends over 14 amino acids. CDR3 in DNA: TGTGCTAGCAGCTTCCAACAGGGGCCGTATCCTAGCCATTTT. Protein product: CASSFQQGPYPSHF.

The chain recombines TRBV20-1 with TRBJ1-2; D ambiguous. This CDR3 contains 13 residues. Trimming removed 1 base from V and 8 bases from J, with 14 bases in between. From germline, CDR1 is DFQATT and CDR2 SNEGSKA (reference sequence). In nucleotides, the CDR3 is TGCAGTGCTAGAGTACGGGTCTCGGGCGGCTACACCTTC. This translates into CSARVRVSGGYTF.

This clonotype appeared a few times. This sequence joins TRBV25-1 and TRBJ1-2; D not resolved. The V end lost 6 bases, the J end lost 3 bases, and 8 bases lay between the germline ends. The CDR3 has 12 residues. Germline CDR1 and CDR2: MGHDK and SYGVNS. As DNA, the CDR3 is TGTGCCAGCAGAGTAGACCACTATGGCTACACCTTC. Residues: CASRVDHYGYTF.

The sample holds many counts of this clonotype. The V gene is TRBV13, the J gene TRBJ2-7; D perhaps matches TRBD2 (6 bases). Per the germline V gene, CDR1 is PRHDT and CDR2 is FYEKMQ (reference sequence). V lost 4 bases and J 4 bases, leaving 11 bases between the germline ends. The CDR3 consists of 13 residues. CDR3 sequence reads: CASSSRREYEQYF. CDR3 nucleotides: TGTGCCAGCAGCTCCCGACGGGAGTACGAGCAGTACTTC.

V usage is TRBV7-9 and J usage is TRBJ2-2; D remains unclear. Germline CDR1 is SEHNR and CDR2 is FQNEAQ (reference sequence). The germline V and J ends were trimmed by 8 bases and 1 base, with 11 bases remaining between them. CDR3 length: 14 amino acids. The DNA for the CDR3 is TGTGCCAGCGGACGGAAGGGGAACACCGGGGAGCTGTTTTTT. Residues: CASGRKGNTGELFF.

As regards this clonotype: No conserved phenylalanine or tryptophan is present at the end of the CDR3, so a read error is the likely explanation. The J gene is TRBJ2-2, the V gene TRBV6-2 or TRBV6-3, with D possibly TRBD2 on 7 matching bases. Trimming removed 6 bases at V and 5 bases at J, with 10 bases between. Per germline, CDR1 MNHEY and CDR2 SVGEGT. The CDR3 extends over 13 amino acids. The CDR3 nucleotides are TGTGCCAGCAGAGGGGGGGTTACCGGGGAGCTGTTTTCT. Amino acid sequence: CASRGGVTGELFS.

This clonotype was counted at least ten times. This rearrangement joins TRBV11-2 to TRBJ2-1; D unclear. In germline, CDR1 is SGHAT, CDR2 FQNNGV. V lost 2 bases to trimming and J lost 6 bases, with 8 bases between them. The CDR3 has 13 residues. The CDR3 is CASSLLWGNEQFF. The CDR3 nucleotides are TGTGCCAGCAGCTTACTCTGGGGCAATGAGCAGTTCTTC.